The next 24 T cell receptor beta chains were all read from a single sample in a study of CXCR3-negative and CXCR3-positive naive CD8 T cells. UMI-labeled TRB cDNA libraries were prepared by 5' RACE. TCRdb reanalyzed the 5' RACE reads and collapses them to one entry per CDR3 protein, without DNA. The sample has about 9,100 distinct CDR3 sequences, and its top ten clones hold more than 1%. The sample consisted of naive CXCR3- CD8+ T cells from blood. Regarding subset: CD45RO-CCR7+CD27+CD95- naive CD8+ T cells lacking CXCR3 (TNR3-). The receptors were sampled from a human donor in good health. Some clones in this sample may be carry-over from other donors' samples.

This CDR3 reads CASSEGSYNEQFF. This chain connects TRBV6-2 or TRBV6-3 to TRBJ2-1. Germline CDR1 MNHEY, CDR2 SVGEGT. CDR3 size: 13 residues.

The V and J genes are TRBV28 and TRBJ2-1; TCRdb outputs TRBD2, but without DNA this stays unchecked. CDR3 length: 17 amino acids. Germline V gene lookup returns CDR1 MDHEN and CDR2 SYDVKM. The CDR3 sequence is CASSSGLAGGSYNEQFF. Combining the CDR3 with reference TRBV28 and TRBJ2-1 gives the whole variable domain DVKVTQSSRYLVKRTGEKVFLECVQDMDHENMFWYRQDPGLGLRLIYFSYDVKMKEKGDIPEGYSVSREKKERFSLILESASTNQTSMYLCASSSGLAGGSYNEQFFGPGTRLTVL.

Judged by frequency, this clonotype is medium-sized. This sequence joins TRBV29-1 and TRBJ2-7; TCRdb designates TRBD2, a call that cannot be tested without DNA. The V gene's germline CDR1 is SQVTM and CDR2 ANQGSEA. This CDR3 comprises 13 residues. CDR3 in amino acids: CSVKTGLYYEQYF.

The chain carries TRBV29-1 and TRBJ1-2; without DNA, the TCRdb call of TRBD1 cannot be checked. Germline lookup yields CDR1 SQVTM and CDR2 ANQGSEA. This CDR3 has 14 residues. The CDR3 sequence is CSVEGRTAPYGYTF.

V and J are TRBV4-1 and TRBJ2-5; TCRdb names TRBD1, which stays unverified in the absence of DNA. The CDR3 has 14 residues. Germline V gene lookup returns CDR1 MGHRA and CDR2 YSYEKL. The CDR3 reads CASSQEAPRETQYF.

The chain has TRBV29-1 and TRBJ2-1. CDR3 length: 13 residues. Germline V gives CDR1 SQVTM, CDR2 ANQGSEA. CDR3 sequence: CSVSPSSYNEQFF.

The CDR3 here is CSARDGGKGSYNEQFF. The chain is built from TRBV20-1 and TRBJ2-1; lacking DNA, the TRBD2 call made by TCRdb goes unchecked. Germline V gene data show CDR1 as DFQATT and CDR2 as SNEGSKA (reference sequence). CDR3 length: 16 residues.

Frequency places this clonotype as medium-sized. V usage is TRBV5-1 and J usage is TRBJ2-7; TCRdb picks TRBD2, but there is no DNA to check that call. The germline CDR1 and CDR2 sequences are SGHRS and YFSETQ. The length of the CDR3 is 16 residues. CDR3 amino acids: CASSAGTSGRTYEQYF. Using reference TRBV5-1 and TRBJ2-7 for the parts outside the CDR3, the full variable domain is KAGVTQTPRYLIKTRGQQVTLSCSPISGHRSVSWYQQTPGQGLQFLFEYFSETQRNKGNFPGRFSGRQFSNSRSEMNVSTLELGDSALYLCASSAGTSGRTYEQYFGPGTRLTVT.

The J gene is TRBJ2-3, the V gene TRBV12-3 or TRBV12-4; TCRdb's D call of TRBD2 is untestable without DNA. The CDR3 contains 16 residues. CDR3 residues: CASSLAWTGVADTQYF.

The genes are TRBV5-1 and TRBJ2-1; without DNA, the TCRdb call of TRBD1 cannot be checked. This CDR3 is 12 amino acids long. From germline, CDR1 is SGHRS and CDR2 YFSETQ. CDR3 region: CASTPLGNEQFF.

Its frequency marks this clonotype as medium-sized. The gene calls are TRBV24-1 and TRBJ2-1. From germline, CDR1 is KGHDR and CDR2 SFDVKD. CDR3 length: 14 amino acids. This CDR3 is CATSDGESYNEQFF.

This rearrangement joins TRBV9 to TRBJ1-4; TCRdb names TRBD1, which stays unverified in the absence of DNA. Germline-derived CDR1 and CDR2 are SGDLS and YYNGEE. This CDR3 spans 15 amino acids. The CDR3 loop is CASSASAARNEKLFF.

The chain links TRBV7-6 to TRBJ2-1. The germline CDR1 and CDR2 sequences are SGHVS and FNYEAQ. This CDR3 region has 14 residues. CDR3: CASSLSDLGNEQFF.

V gene TRBV29-1 combines with J gene TRBJ1-1; TCRdb gives TRBD1 as the D gene, but with no DNA this cannot be confirmed. CDR1 is SQVTM, CDR2 ANQGSEA, per germline. The length of the CDR3 is 13 residues. CDR3 in amino acids: CSASDREGPEAFF. Using reference TRBV29-1 and TRBJ1-1 for the parts outside the CDR3, the full variable domain is SAVISQKPSRDICQRGTSLTIQCQVDSQVTMMFWYRQQPGQSLTLIATANQGSEATYESGFVIDKFPISRPNLTFSTLTVSNMSPEDSSIYLCSASDREGPEAFFGQGTRLTVV.

According to its frequency, this clonotype is medium-sized (0.01 to 0.1%). The chain couples TRBV19 to TRBJ2-1; the TCRdb call, TRBD2, lacks DNA for checking. CDR1 LNHDA and CDR2 SQIVND come from the germline V gene (reference sequence). This CDR3 contains 14 residues. CDR3 sequence: CATLSGTTYNEQFF.

The V call is TRBV13, the J call TRBJ2-1; the D call from TCRdb, TRBD2, cannot be confirmed without DNA. Germline values: CDR1 PRHDT, CDR2 FYEKMQ (reference sequence). The CDR3 runs to 16 residues. CDR3 amino acids: CASSSTLAGRIPQQFF.

The chain uses TRBV7-6 and TRBJ1-4; the D call from TCRdb, TRBD1, cannot be confirmed without DNA. Germline CDR1 is SGHVS and CDR2 is FNYEAQ. The CDR3 loop spans 15 amino acids. CDR3 loop: CASSLAGGEGEKLFF.

J is TRBJ2-5 and V is TRBV29-1. The CDR3 is made up of 11 amino acids. Per germline, CDR1 SQVTM and CDR2 ANQGSEA. The CDR3 is CSVEEGETQYF. Full variable domain (remainder filled in from reference TRBV29-1 and TRBJ2-5): SAVISQKPSRDICQRGTSLTIQCQVDSQVTMMFWYRQQPGQSLTLIATANQGSEATYESGFVIDKFPISRPNLTFSTLTVSNMSPEDSSIYLCSVEEGETQYFGPGTRLLVL.

This clonotype is called medium-sized based on its frequency. The chain couples TRBV11-2 to TRBJ2-4; TCRdb lists TRBD1, though no DNA is available to test this call. Germline CDR1 and CDR2: SGHAT and FQNNGV. This CDR3 region has 14 residues. The CDR3 protein is CASSLGGQGNIQYF.

This chain joins TRBV19 and TRBJ2-6. Germline V lookup: CDR1 LNHDA, CDR2 SQIVND (reference sequence). The CDR3 contains 18 residues. This CDR3 is CASSIWVGMNSGANVLTF.

The chain links TRBV9 to TRBJ2-1; absent DNA, TCRdb's TRBD2 call cannot be checked. CDR3 length: 14 amino acids. Germline V gene sequence: CDR1 SGDLS, CDR2 YYNGEE. This chain's CDR3 is CASSEASGNNEQFF.

By frequency, this clonotype registers medium-sized. The chain carries TRBV12-3 or TRBV12-4 and TRBJ2-3; no DNA is available, so the TRBD2 call from TCRdb remains unchecked. The CDR3 is made up of 17 amino acids. The CDR3 protein is CASTGASGRHSTDTQYF.

The J gene is TRBJ2-5, the V gene TRBV2; TCRdb selects TRBD1, and the lack of DNA leaves this call unchecked. Per the germline V gene, CDR1 is SNHLY and CDR2 is FYNNEI. The CDR3 loop spans 15 amino acids. This CDR3 reads CASSDVGRRAETQYF. The variable domain in full, completed from reference TRBV2 and TRBJ2-5, reads EPEVTQTPSHQVTQMGQEVILRCVPISNHLYFYWYRQILGQKVEFLVSFYNNEISEKSEIFDDQFSVERPDGSNFTLKIRSTKLEDSAMYFCASSDVGRRAETQYFGPGTRLLVL.

The chain combines TRBV21-1 with TRBJ2-7. TRBV21-1 is deemed a pseudogene. The CDR3 sequence is 13 residues long. The CDR3 loop reads CASSRGSGYEQYF.